This T cell receptor (beta chain) came from a study of shared clonotypes between healthy human individuals. Germline CDR1 and CDR2: ENHRY and SYGVKD. This CDR3 is built from 15 residues. Trimming stripped 8 bases from V and 7 bases from J, with 24 bases between. CD45RO-negative cells were positively selected for CCR7, leaving out terminally differentiated effector memory CD45RA+ cells. TCRdb keeps only in-frame clones here, not all; method: immunoSEQ multiplex PCR. The data contain around 1.9 million clones, 93% of them seen just once; the ten biggest clones take up under 2%. This chain joins TRBV10-3 and TRBJ2-7; D might be TRBD1 or TRBD2, each matching 5 bases. This TCR was sampled from a man between 18 and 35 years old in good health. Some clones in this sample may be carry-over from other donors' samples. What was sequenced was naive CD8+ T cells from PBMCs. Written as DNA, the CDR3 is TGTGCCATCCGGGGCTGGGAAGACATCCGAGGGGAGCAGTACTTC. Amino acids: CAIRGWEDIRGEQYF.